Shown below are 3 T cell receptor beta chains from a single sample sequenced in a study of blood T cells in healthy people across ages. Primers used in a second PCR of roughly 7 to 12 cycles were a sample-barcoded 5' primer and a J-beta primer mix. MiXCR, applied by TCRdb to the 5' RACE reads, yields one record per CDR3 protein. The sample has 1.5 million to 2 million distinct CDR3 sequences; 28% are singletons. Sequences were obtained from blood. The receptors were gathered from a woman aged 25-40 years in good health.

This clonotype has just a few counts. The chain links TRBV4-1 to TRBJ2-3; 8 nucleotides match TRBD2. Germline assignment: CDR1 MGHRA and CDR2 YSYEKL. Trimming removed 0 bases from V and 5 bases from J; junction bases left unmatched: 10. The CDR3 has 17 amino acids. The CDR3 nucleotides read TGCGCCAGCAGCCAAGATCGAAGCGGGGGCGGGAGAGATACGCAGTATTTT. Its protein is CASSQDRSGGGRDTQYF.

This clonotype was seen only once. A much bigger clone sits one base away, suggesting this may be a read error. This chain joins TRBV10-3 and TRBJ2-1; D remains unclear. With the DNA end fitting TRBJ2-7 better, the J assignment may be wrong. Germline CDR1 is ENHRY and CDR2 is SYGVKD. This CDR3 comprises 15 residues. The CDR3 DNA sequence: TGTGCCATCAGCCGGACCCAAACACCCTACAATGAGCAGTACTTC. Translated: CAISRTQTPYNEQYF.

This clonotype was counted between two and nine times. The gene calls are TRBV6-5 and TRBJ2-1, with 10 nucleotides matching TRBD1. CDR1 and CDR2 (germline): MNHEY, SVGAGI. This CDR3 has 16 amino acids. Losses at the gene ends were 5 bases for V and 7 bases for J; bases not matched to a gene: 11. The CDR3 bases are TGTGCCAGCAGTCGAAAGACAGGGGGCGGGGTAAATGAGCAGTTCTTC. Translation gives CASSRKTGGGVNEQFF.